The clone carrying this T cell receptor beta chain was found a few times. Its matching antigen is unknown. A junction end diverges from the germline sequence, so it may reflect a read error. Per germline, CDR1 SQVTM and CDR2 ANQGSEA. The CDR3 totals 11 residues. From 5'RACE with constant-segment primers came TCR alpha and TCR beta cDNA libraries that carried sample barcodes and UMIs. TCRdb redid the calling of the 5' RACE reads with MiXCR, one entry per CDR3 protein. The data show 150,000 to 200,000 distinct CDR3 sequences, about 15% seen once. The sample is drawn from a study of T-cell memory formation after mild COVID-19. In the study overall: TCR clusters were mostly donor specific.

Study conclusions and caveats: Pre-infection memory held some responding clones, suggesting pre-existing cross-reactive T cells responded.

The J gene is TRBJ2-3, the V gene TRBV29-1; D possibly corresponds to TRBD2 (6 bases). The clonotype was recovered from an adult woman who had mild COVID-19 (a few samples of this study predate the infection). Cell type and time point are not known. Sequenced material: PBMCs or a T cell subset sorted from them (not recorded which). In nucleotides, the CDR3 is TGTCTAGCGAAGGGGTCAGATACGCAGTATTTT. Protein product: CLAKGSDTQYF.